This T cell receptor beta chain was profiled in a study of Ad26.COV2.S vaccination and SARS-CoV-2 variants. Looking at the study overall: The trial was COV1001 and the donor's arm was Ad26.COV2.S.

Per germline, CDR1 MNHEY and CDR2 SVGAGI. V trimming: 11 bases; J trimming: 4 bases; junction bases outside the gene matches: 8. This CDR3 comprises 12 residues. The treatment was: approximately 18 received Ad26.COV2.S at low or high dose, single or two shots; roughly five received placebo; per-sample allocation not given. Sampling was done on day 63 after the first vaccine or placebo injection. Some clones are missing from TCRdb's copy, which holds only in-frame ones; the method was immunoSEQ multiplex PCR. The sample includes 200,000 to 300,000 clones, more than 75% seen only once; the top ten take about 10%.

The gene calls are TRBV6-5 and TRBJ2-7, with 7 positions matching TRBD1. The sequences come from peripheral blood, collected in a trial of Ad26.COV2.S vaccine versus placebo. The receptor's source is a person aged 18-65 years who received the Ad26.COV2.S COVID-19 vaccine or a placebo. The DNA for the CDR3 is TGTGCCGGGGAAGGGACAGAATACGAGCAGTACTTC. Its protein product is CAGEGTEYEQYF.